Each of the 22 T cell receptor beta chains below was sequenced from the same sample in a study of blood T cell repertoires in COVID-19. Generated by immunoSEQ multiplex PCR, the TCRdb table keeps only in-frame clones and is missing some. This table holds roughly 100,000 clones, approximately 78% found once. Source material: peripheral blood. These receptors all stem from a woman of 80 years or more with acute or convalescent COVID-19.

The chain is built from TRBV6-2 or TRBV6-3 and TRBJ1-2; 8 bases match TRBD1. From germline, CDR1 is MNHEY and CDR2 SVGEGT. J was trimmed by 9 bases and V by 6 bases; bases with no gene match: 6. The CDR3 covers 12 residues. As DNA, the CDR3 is TGTGCCAGCAGCTGGACAGGGCCGCGCTACACCTTC. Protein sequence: CASSWTGPRYTF.

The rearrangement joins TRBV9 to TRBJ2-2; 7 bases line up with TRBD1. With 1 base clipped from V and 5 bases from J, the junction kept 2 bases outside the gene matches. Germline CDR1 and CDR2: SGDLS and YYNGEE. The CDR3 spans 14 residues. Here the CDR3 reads CASSVKGATGELFF. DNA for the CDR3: TGTGCCAGCAGCGTAAAGGGGGCAACCGGGGAGCTGTTTTTT.

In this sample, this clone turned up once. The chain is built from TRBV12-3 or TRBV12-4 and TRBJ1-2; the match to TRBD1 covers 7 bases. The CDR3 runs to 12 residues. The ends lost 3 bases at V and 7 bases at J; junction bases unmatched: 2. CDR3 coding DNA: TGTGCCAGCAGTTTCGACAGGGTTGGCTACACCTTC. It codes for CASSFDRVGYTF.

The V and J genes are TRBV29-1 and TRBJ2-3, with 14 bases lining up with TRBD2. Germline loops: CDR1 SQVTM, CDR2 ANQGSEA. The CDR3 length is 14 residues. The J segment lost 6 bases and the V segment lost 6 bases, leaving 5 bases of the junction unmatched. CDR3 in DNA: TGCAGCGTAGGGGGACTAGCGGGAGCTGATACGCAGTATTTT. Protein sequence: CSVGGLAGADTQYF.

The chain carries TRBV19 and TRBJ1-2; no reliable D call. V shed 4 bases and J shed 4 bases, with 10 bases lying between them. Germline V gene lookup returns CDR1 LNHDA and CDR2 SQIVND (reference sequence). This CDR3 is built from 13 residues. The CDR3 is CASSRGELYGYTF. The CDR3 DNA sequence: TGTGCCAGTAGTAGAGGAGAACTCTATGGCTACACCTTC.

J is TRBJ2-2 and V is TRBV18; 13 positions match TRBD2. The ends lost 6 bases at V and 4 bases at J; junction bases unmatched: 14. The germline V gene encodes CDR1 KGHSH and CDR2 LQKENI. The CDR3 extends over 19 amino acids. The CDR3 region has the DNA TGTGCCAGCTCGTCTTCCGGGACTAGCGGGATGAAACGCACCGGGGAGCTGTTTTTT. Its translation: CASSSSGTSGMKRTGELFF.

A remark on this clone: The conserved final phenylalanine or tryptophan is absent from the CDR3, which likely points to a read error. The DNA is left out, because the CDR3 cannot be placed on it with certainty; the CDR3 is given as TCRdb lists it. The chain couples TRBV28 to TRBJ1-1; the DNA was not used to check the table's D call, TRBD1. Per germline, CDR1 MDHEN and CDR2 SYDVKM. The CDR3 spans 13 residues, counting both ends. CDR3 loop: CASSYLKSGGLSC.

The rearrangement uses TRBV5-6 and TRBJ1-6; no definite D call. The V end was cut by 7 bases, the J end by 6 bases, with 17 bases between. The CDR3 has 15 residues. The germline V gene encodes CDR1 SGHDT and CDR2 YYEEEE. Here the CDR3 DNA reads TGTGCCAGCGGCAGAGCCCAGGAAAGTAATTCACCCCTCCACTTT. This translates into CASGRAQESNSPLHF.

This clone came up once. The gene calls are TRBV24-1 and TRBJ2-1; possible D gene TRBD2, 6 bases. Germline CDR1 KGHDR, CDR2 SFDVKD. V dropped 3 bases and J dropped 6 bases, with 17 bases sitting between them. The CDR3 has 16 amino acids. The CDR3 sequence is CATSDQGRRAGNEQFF. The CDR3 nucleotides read TGTGCCACCAGTGATCAAGGCAGGAGAGCGGGCAATGAGCAGTTCTTC.

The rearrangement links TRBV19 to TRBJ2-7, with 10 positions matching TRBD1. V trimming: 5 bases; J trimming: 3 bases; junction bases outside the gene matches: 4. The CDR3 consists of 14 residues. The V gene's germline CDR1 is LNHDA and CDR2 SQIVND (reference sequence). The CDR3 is CASSRDRGHYEQYF. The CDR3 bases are TGTGCCAGTAGTCGTGACAGGGGGCACTACGAGCAGTACTTC.

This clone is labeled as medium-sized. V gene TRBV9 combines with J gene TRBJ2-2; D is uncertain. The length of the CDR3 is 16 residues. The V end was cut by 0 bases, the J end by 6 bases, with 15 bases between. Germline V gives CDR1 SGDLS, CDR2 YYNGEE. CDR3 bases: TGTGCCAGCAGCGTAGCTTATCGGCTAGGAGCCGGGGAGCTGTTTTTT. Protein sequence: CASSVAYRLGAGELFF.

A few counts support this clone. The CDR3 coding sequence is TGTGCCAGCCTGAGTGGCAGGGGTGGAGAGACCCAGTACTTC. Translating gives CASLSGRGGETQYF. This chain connects TRBV7-2 to TRBJ2-5; possible D gene TRBD1, 6 bases. V lost 8 bases and J 4 bases, leaving 17 bases between the germline ends. The CDR3 is made up of 14 amino acids. Germline V gene sequence: CDR1 SGHTA, CDR2 FQGNSA.

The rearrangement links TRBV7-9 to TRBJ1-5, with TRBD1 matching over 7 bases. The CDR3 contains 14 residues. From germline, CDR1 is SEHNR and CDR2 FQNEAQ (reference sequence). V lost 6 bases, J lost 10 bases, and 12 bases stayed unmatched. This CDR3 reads CASSFDRAFTPQHF. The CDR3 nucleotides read TGTGCCAGCAGTTTTGACAGGGCCTTCACACCCCAGCATTTT.

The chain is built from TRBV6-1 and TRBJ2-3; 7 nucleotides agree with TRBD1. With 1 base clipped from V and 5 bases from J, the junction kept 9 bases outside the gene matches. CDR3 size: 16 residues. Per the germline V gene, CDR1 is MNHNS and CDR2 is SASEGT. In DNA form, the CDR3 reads TGTGCCAGCAGTGAAGGAAGGGGGCCAAGGTTAGATACGCAGTATTTT. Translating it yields CASSEGRGPRLDTQYF.

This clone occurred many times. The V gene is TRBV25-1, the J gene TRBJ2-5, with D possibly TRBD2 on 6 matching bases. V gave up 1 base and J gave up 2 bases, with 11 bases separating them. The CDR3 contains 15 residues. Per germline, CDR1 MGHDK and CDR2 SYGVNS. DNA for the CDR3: TGTGCCAGCAGTGAATCCGCGGGGAATCAAGAGACCCAGTACTTC. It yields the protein CASSESAGNQETQYF. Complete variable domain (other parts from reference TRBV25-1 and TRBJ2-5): EADIYQTPRYLVIGTGKKITLECSQTMGHDKMYWYQQDPGMELHLIHYSYGVNSTEKGDLSSESTVSRIRTEHFPLTLESARPSHTSQYLCASSESAGNQETQYFGPGTRLLVL.

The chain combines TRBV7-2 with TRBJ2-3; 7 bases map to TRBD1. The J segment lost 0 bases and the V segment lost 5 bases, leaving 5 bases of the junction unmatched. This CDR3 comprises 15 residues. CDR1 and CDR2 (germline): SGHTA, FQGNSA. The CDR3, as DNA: TGTGCCAGCAGCAGACAGGGAACCAGCACAGATACGCAGTATTTT. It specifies CASSRQGTSTDTQYF.

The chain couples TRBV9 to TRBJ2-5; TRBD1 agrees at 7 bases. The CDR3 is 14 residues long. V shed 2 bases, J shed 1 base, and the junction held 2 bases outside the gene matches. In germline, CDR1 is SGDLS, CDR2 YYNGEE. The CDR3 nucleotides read TGTGCCAGCAGCGTCGACAGGGCCCAAGAGACCCAGTACTTC. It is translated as CASSVDRAQETQYF. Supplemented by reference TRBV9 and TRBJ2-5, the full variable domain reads DSGVTQTPKHLITATGQRVTLRCSPRSGDLSVYWYQQSLDQGLQFLIQYYNGEERAKGNILERFSAQQFPDLHSELNLSSLELGDSALYFCASSVDRAQETQYFGPGTRLLVL.

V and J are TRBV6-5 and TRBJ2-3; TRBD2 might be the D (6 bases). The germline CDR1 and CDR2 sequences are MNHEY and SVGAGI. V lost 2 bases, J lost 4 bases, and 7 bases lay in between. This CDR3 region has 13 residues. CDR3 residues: CASSYGGSDTQYF. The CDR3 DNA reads TGTGCCAGCAGTTACGGGGGGTCAGATACGCAGTATTTT.

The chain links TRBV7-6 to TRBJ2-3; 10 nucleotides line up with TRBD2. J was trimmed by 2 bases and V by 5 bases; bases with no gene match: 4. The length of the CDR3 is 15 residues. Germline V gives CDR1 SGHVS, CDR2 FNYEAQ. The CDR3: CASSRTSGTTDTQYF. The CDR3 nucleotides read TGTGCCAGCAGCCGGACTAGCGGCACCACAGATACGCAGTATTTT.

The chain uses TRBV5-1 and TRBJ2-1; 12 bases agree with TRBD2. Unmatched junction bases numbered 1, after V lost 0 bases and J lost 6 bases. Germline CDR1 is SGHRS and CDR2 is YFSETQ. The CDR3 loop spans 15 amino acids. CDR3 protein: CASSLEGLAGNEQFF. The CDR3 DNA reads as TGCGCCAGCAGCTTGGAGGGACTAGCGGGCAATGAGCAGTTCTTC.

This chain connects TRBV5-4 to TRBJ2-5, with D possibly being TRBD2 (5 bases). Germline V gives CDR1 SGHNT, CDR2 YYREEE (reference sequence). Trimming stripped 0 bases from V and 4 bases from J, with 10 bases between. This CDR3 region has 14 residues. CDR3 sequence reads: CASSLGRGGETQYF. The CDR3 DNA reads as TGTGCCAGCAGCTTGGGCCGGGGTGGAGAGACCCAGTACTTC.

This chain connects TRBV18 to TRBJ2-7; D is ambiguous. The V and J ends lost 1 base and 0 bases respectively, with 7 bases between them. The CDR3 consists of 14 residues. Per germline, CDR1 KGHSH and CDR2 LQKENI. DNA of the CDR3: TGTGCCAGCTCACCACTCCCCAGCTCCTACGAGCAGTACGTC. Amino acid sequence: CASSPLPSSYEQYV.